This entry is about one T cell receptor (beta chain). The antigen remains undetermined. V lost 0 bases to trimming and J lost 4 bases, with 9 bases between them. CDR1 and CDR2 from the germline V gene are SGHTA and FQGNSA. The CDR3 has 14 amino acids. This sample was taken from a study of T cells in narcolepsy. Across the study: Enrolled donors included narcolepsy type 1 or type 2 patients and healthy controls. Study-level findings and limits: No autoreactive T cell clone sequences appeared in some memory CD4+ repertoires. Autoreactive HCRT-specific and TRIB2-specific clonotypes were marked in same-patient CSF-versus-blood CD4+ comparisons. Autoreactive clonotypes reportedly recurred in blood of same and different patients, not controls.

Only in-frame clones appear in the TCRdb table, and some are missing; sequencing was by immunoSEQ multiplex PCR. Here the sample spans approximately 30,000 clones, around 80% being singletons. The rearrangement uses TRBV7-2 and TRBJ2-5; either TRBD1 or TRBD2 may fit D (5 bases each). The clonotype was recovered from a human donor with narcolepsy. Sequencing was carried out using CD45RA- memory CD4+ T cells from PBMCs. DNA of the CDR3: TGTGCCAGCAGCTTAGCGGGGACCGTAGAGACCCAGTACTTC. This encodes CASSLAGTVETQYF. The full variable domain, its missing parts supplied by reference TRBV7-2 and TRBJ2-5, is GAGVSQSPSNKVTEKGKDVELRCDPISGHTALYWYRQSLGQGLEFLIYFQGNSAPDKSGLPSDRFSAERTGGSVSTLTIQRTQQEDSAVYLCASSLAGTVETQYFGPGTRLLVL.